The 29 T cell receptor beta chains listed next were all sequenced from one sample in a study of T cell responses to AZD1222 COVID-19 vaccine. Profiled with immunoSEQ multiplex PCR; TCRdb holds only in-frame clones, not every one. Of about 150,000 clones in the sample, more than 90% were seen once. Sequences were derived from peripheral blood, sampled 28 days after the second AZD1222 dose. These receptors were collected from an adult who received the AZD1222 COVID-19 vaccine.

The chain employs TRBV2 and TRBJ2-7; D not certain. Trimming pared 2 bases from V and 1 base from J, leaving 3 bases between. In germline, CDR1 is SNHLY, CDR2 FYNNEI. This CDR3 is 12 amino acids long. As DNA, the CDR3 is TGTGCCAGCAGTGAAAAGTCCTACGAGCAGTACTTC. Its protein product is CASSEKSYEQYF.

V usage is TRBV5-5 and J usage is TRBJ1-1; D is ambiguous. V was shortened by 5 bases and J by 1 base, with 9 bases between the two germline ends. Germline values: CDR1 SGHKS, CDR2 YYEKEE (reference sequence). There are 13 residues in the CDR3. In DNA, the CDR3 is TGTGCCAGCAGGCCCTGGGGGAACACTGAAGCTTTCTTT. Protein: CASRPWGNTEAFF.

The chain is built from TRBV6-5 and TRBJ1-5, with a possible D match to TRBD1 (6 bases). Looked up from germline, CDR1 is MNHEY and CDR2 is SVGAGI. The CDR3 totals 14 residues. Trimming cost V 2 bases and J 7 bases, with 12 bases left between them. This CDR3 is CASSYGGGVQPQHF. CDR3 DNA sequence: TGTGCCAGCAGTTACGGGGGCGGGGTGCAGCCCCAGCATTTT.

This chain uses TRBV5-1 with TRBJ1-2; D may be TRBD1 (5 bases). The CDR3 covers 16 residues. The germline V and J ends were trimmed by 1 base and 5 bases, with 18 bases remaining between them. Germline CDR1 reads SGHRS; CDR2 reads YFSETQ. Here the CDR3 DNA reads TGCGCCAGCAGCTTGCCGGCTGGGACCGAGGCGTATGGCTACACCTTC. Translated: CASSLPAGTEAYGYTF.

The J gene is TRBJ1-2, the V gene TRBV25-1; 7 bases map to TRBD1. V dropped 7 bases and J dropped 2; count of bases not matched to a gene: 4. CDR3 length: 13 residues. Germline V lookup: CDR1 MGHDK, CDR2 SYGVNS. This CDR3 is CASKGQANYGYTF. Written as DNA, the CDR3 is TGTGCCAGCAAAGGACAGGCAAACTATGGCTACACCTTC.

This clone showed up just once. The V gene is TRBV2, the J gene TRBJ2-7, with TRBD1 matching 7 bases. The ends lost 8 bases at V and 2 bases at J; junction bases unmatched: 6. The CDR3 consists of 13 residues. Germline loops: CDR1 SNHLY, CDR2 FYNNEI. The CDR3 DNA reads TGTGCCAGCGAGGACAGGAATACCTACGAGCAGTACTTC. This translates into CASEDRNTYEQYF.

The gene calls are TRBV5-1 and TRBJ1-6; 7 bases are shared with TRBD1. The CDR3 is made up of 17 amino acids. The J segment lost 4 bases and the V segment lost 4 bases, leaving 11 bases of the junction unmatched. From germline, CDR1 is SGHRS and CDR2 YFSETQ. The CDR3 DNA reads TGCGCCAGCAGCCCCAAAACAGGGGCGAATTATAATTCACCCCTCCACTTT. This sequence encodes CASSPKTGANYNSPLHF.

The chain links TRBV5-1 to TRBJ1-6; D is possibly TRBD1 (6 bases). From germline, CDR1 is SGHRS and CDR2 YFSETQ. The CDR3 spans 15 residues. The V end lost 0 bases, the J end lost 9 bases, and 13 bases lay between the germline ends. The CDR3, as DNA: TGCGCCAGCAGCTTGGCCGAGGCCAGGGGTTCACCCCTCCACTTT. Its protein product is CASSLAEARGSPLHF.

V and J are TRBV10-3 and TRBJ1-1; D gene ambiguous. The CDR3 totals 13 residues. CDR1 is ENHRY and CDR2 is SYGVKD in the germline V gene. The V end lost 3 bases, the J end lost 1 base, and 6 bases lay between the germline ends. The CDR3 loop reads CAISDLGNTEAFF. Written as DNA, the CDR3 is TGTGCCATCAGTGACCTGGGGAACACTGAAGCTTTCTTT.

This chain joins TRBV5-8 and TRBJ1-5; a possible D gene is TRBD1 (5 bases). V lost 1 base and J lost 7, with 9 bases in between. CDR1 and CDR2 (germline): SGHTS, YDEGEE. This CDR3 has 13 amino acids. The CDR3 loop is CASSLRGNQPQHF. The CDR3 DNA is TGTGCCAGCAGCTTGCGGGGGAACCAGCCCCAGCATTTT.

The V and J genes are TRBV7-9 and TRBJ1-2, with 11 positions matching TRBD1. The CDR3 runs to 16 residues. Trimming took 6 bases from V and 4 from J; bases not matched to a gene: 10. Per germline, CDR1 SEHNR and CDR2 FQNEAQ (reference sequence). The CDR3 sequence is CASSSRGQGAGYGYTF. CDR3 bases: TGTGCCAGCAGTTCCCGTGGACAGGGGGCGGGCTATGGCTACACCTTC.

The chain is built from TRBV6-5 and TRBJ1-1, with D maybe TRBD1 (6 bases). CDR1 and CDR2 from the germline V gene are MNHEY and SVGAGI. This CDR3 comprises 12 residues. Trimming pared 6 bases from V and 4 bases from J, leaving 9 bases between. The CDR3 loop reads CASRRTATEAFF. In nucleotides, the CDR3 is TGTGCCAGCAGACGGACAGCCACTGAAGCTTTCTTT.

As concerns this clone: The junction departs from the called germline gene at one end, perhaps through a read error. The V call is TRBV7-7, the J call TRBJ2-3; D is ambiguous. The CDR3 totals 14 residues. Looked up from germline, CDR1 is SSHAT and CDR2 is FNYEAQ (reference sequence). CDR3 bases: TGTGCTAGCAGCTCCACGCAGGGCACAGATACGCAGTATTTT. Translated, it gives CASSSTQGTDTQYF.

The chain is built from TRBV6-2 or TRBV6-3 and TRBJ1-5; D is perhaps TRBD1 (5 bases). The V and J ends lost 2 bases and 7 bases respectively, with 9 bases between them. This CDR3 has 13 amino acids. Germline CDR1 and CDR2: MNHEY and SVGEGT. The CDR3: CASSYTGGQPQHF. The CDR3, as DNA: TGTGCCAGCAGTTACACCGGGGGACAGCCCCAGCATTTT.

The V and J genes are TRBV3-1 (or the pseudogene TRBV3-2) and TRBJ2-6; D possibly matches TRBD1 or TRBD2 (5 bases each). Trimming shortened V by 4 bases and J by 4 bases, and 17 bases separated the two germline ends. The germline CDR1 and CDR2 sequences are LGHDT and YNNKEL (reference sequence). This CDR3 spans 17 amino acids. In nucleotides, the CDR3 is TGTGCCAGCAGCCCTCGGATAGGGACCCTCGGGGCCAACGTCCTGACTTTC. It encodes CASSPRIGTLGANVLTF.

V usage is TRBV2 and J usage is TRBJ1-2; possibly TRBD1 for D (6 bases). Germline V lookup: CDR1 SNHLY, CDR2 FYNNEI. Trimming left V 9 bases short and J 1 base short, with 9 bases between. The CDR3 loop spans 12 amino acids. The CDR3 DNA reads as TGTGCCAGTACGGACAGTAACTATGGCTACACCTTC. It encodes CASTDSNYGYTF.

This clone was observed a single time. The chain links TRBV3-1 (or the pseudogene TRBV3-2) to TRBJ1-1, with D unresolved. The CDR3 has 15 amino acids. CDR1 and CDR2 (germline): LGHDT, YNNKEL (reference sequence). V was trimmed by 1 base and J by 0 bases, leaving 9 bases between them. CDR3 amino acids: CASSQGRVMNTEAFF. CDR3 DNA sequence: TGTGCCAGCAGCCAAGGCCGAGTCATGAACACTGAAGCTTTCTTT.

The V and J genes are TRBV9 and TRBJ2-2, with D unresolved. There are 16 residues in the CDR3. The germline V and J ends were trimmed by 0 bases and 4 bases, with 13 bases remaining between them. The germline V gene has CDR1 SGDLS and CDR2 YYNGEE. CDR3 amino acids: CASSVGGIPSTGELFF. CDR3 in DNA: TGTGCCAGCAGCGTAGGCGGCATACCATCCACCGGGGAGCTGTTTTTT.

The chain employs TRBV28 and TRBJ2-3; weak D call: TRBD1 (6 bases). The V end lost 8 bases, the J end lost 8 bases, and 14 bases lay between the germline ends. CDR3 size: 12 residues. The germline V gene encodes CDR1 MDHEN and CDR2 SYDVKM. CDR3 protein: CASGRGSVTQYF. The CDR3 nucleotides read TGTGCCAGCGGCAGGGGAAGCGTTACGCAGTATTTT.

The CDR3 sequence: CASSLPGTGTTDTQYF. In nucleotides, the CDR3 is TGTGCCAGCAGTTTGCCTGGGACAGGGACCACAGATACGCAGTATTTT. The chain uses TRBV28 and TRBJ2-3; 9 nucleotides match TRBD1. The CDR3 runs to 16 residues. The junction had 6 bases not matched to a gene; V was cut back by 3 bases and J by 2 bases. Germline lookup yields CDR1 MDHEN and CDR2 SYDVKM.

This chain links TRBV19 with TRBJ2-7, with 7 positions matching TRBD2. The V and J ends lost 5 bases and 4 bases, in that order; junction bases with no gene match: 14. Germline assignment: CDR1 LNHDA and CDR2 SQIVND (reference sequence). This CDR3 region has 16 residues. The CDR3 loop is CASSLRPGTIGYEQYF. The CDR3 DNA is TGTGCCAGTAGTCTCCGGCCCGGGACTATCGGATACGAGCAGTACTTC.

This chain uses TRBV5-1 with TRBJ2-3; D is possibly TRBD2 (6 bases). Germline V CDR1 and CDR2: SGHRS, YFSETQ. This CDR3 spans 16 amino acids. V was pared by 4 bases and J by 2 bases, with 17 bases between. The CDR3 region has the DNA TGCGCCAGCAGCATACTAGGCCCGGGGGACACAGATACGCAGTATTTT. Translating gives CASSILGPGDTDTQYF.

J is TRBJ1-2 and V is TRBV4-1; 7 bases line up with TRBD1. V shed 4 bases and J 0 bases; nucleotides not matched to a gene: 11. The CDR3 contains 17 residues. In germline, CDR1 is MGHRA, CDR2 YSYEKL. CDR3 sequence: CASSPAAGGSANYGYTF. The CDR3 DNA reads as TGCGCCAGCAGCCCGGCGGCAGGGGGGTCGGCTAACTATGGCTACACCTTC.

DNA of the CDR3: TGTGCCAGCTGGACTAGCGGGAGGAATGAGCAGTTCTTC. Translation gives CASWTSGRNEQFF. The rearrangement uses TRBV2 and TRBJ2-1; TRBD2 matches at 14 bases. The ends lost 8 bases at V and 7 bases at J; junction bases unmatched: 1. CDR1 and CDR2 from the germline V gene are SNHLY and FYNNEI. This CDR3 contains 13 residues.

The V and J genes are TRBV11-2 and TRBJ1-5, with D tentatively TRBD1 (6 bases). Trimming left V 4 bases short and J 3 bases short, with 13 bases between. Germline values: CDR1 SGHAT, CDR2 FQNNGV. This CDR3 has 15 residues. The CDR3 DNA follows: TGTGCCAGCAGCTGGGCCGGGACACCCAATCAGCCCCAGCATTTT. Its translation is CASSWAGTPNQPQHF.

The genes are TRBV6-2 or TRBV6-3 and TRBJ2-7; 10 bases are shared with TRBD2. Per the germline V gene, CDR1 is MNHEY and CDR2 is SVGEGT. This CDR3 spans 15 amino acids. Germline trimming cut 2 bases from V and 1 base from J; bases unmatched to any gene: 2. The CDR3 loop reads CASSYGLADSYEQYF. The CDR3 region has the DNA TGTGCCAGCAGTTACGGACTAGCGGATTCCTACGAGCAGTACTTC.

CDR3 amino acids: CASRASPNEQFF. CDR3 nucleotide sequence: TGTGCCAGCCGTGCCTCTCCGAATGAGCAGTTCTTC. The V gene is TRBV19, the J gene TRBJ2-1; D gene ambiguous. The V gene lost 9 bases and the J gene lost 7 bases, with 13 bases spanning the gap. The germline V gene encodes CDR1 LNHDA and CDR2 SQIVND (reference sequence). The CDR3 length is 12 residues.

This CDR3 reads CAWSAPLGALNTIYF. The CDR3 DNA sequence: TGTGCCTGGAGTGCCCCCTTAGGTGCTTTAAACACCATATATTTT. This sequence joins TRBV30 and TRBJ1-3; D remains unclear. CDR3 length: 15 amino acids. V was cut by 1 base and J by 6 bases, with 16 bases left in between. Looked up from germline, CDR1 is GTSNPN and CDR2 is SVGIG (reference sequence).

J is TRBJ2-5 and V is TRBV27; 9 bases agree with TRBD1. Germline V lookup: CDR1 MNHEY, CDR2 SMNVEV (reference sequence). The junction had 8 bases not matched to a gene; V was cut back by 6 bases and J by 3 bases. CDR3 size: 15 residues. CDR3 sequence (DNA): TGTGCCAGCAGCCGAAGACAGGGGGACAAAGAGACCCAGTACTTC. This sequence encodes CASSRRQGDKETQYF.